This TCR beta chain was documented in a study of blood T cell repertoires in COVID-19. This CDR3 is built from 13 residues. The V end lost 6 bases, the J end lost 7 bases, and 10 bases lay between the germline ends. CDR1 and CDR2 from the germline V gene are MNHEY and SVGAGI. Repertoires were generated with immunoSEQ multiplex PCR, while TCRdb's copy carries only in-frame clones and drops some. The sample lists 200,000 to 300,000 clones; around four fifths were seen once. The chain couples TRBV6-5 to TRBJ1-6; D is unclear. Sequenced material: peripheral blood. This receptor was obtained from a woman aged 70-85 years with acute or convalescent COVID-19. This CDR3 reads CASRQSVNSPLHF. In DNA form, the CDR3 reads TGTGCCAGCAGGCAATCGGTCAATTCACCCCTCCACTTT.